The clone carrying this T cell receptor (beta chain) was counted a few times. This specimen belongs to a study of blood T cell repertoires in COVID-19. Study-level background: The origin of the acute and convalescent COVID-19 samples was the United States, Italy and Spain.

Participants came from fewer than 25 US areas, aged roughly 18 to 89 years. The CDR3 runs to 15 residues. Germline loops: CDR1 SGHDT, CDR2 YYEEEE. The ends were cut back, 2 bases at V and 5 bases at J, with 16 bases in the middle. As handled by the study authors: Nucleated cell number was recorded as an estimate derived from reference gene primer amplification. The method was immunoSEQ multiplex PCR; TCRdb's version includes in-frame clones alone and lacks a portion of them. V, J and clone size derive from that table, while D and trimming were established from the DNA sequence. The sample yields a few hundred thousand clones, roughly 80% seen once.

Sequencing used PBMCs or T cells enriched from blood (not recorded which). The chain employs TRBV5-6 and TRBJ1-1; no firm D call. The sequence came from a man aged 25 to 40 with acute COVID-19. This CDR3 reads CASSLEISLRTEAFF. CDR3 bases: TGTGCCAGCAGCTTAGAGATCTCACTGCGGACTGAAGCTTTCTTT.